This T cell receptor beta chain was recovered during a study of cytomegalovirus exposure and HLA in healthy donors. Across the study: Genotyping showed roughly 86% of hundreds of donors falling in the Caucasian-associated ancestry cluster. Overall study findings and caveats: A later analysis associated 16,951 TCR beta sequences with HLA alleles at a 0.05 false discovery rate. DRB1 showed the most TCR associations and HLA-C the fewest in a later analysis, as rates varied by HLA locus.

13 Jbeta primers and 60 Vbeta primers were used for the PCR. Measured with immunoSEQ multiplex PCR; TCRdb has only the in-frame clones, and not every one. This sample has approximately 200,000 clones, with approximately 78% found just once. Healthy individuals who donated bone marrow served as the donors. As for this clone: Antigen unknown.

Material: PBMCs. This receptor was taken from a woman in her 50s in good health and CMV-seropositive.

CDR3 sequence reads: CASSKGGQALNTEAFF. CDR3 sequence (DNA): TGTGCCAGCAGCAAGGGGGGACAGGCCTTGAACACTGAAGCTTTCTTT. This chain links TRBV21-1 with TRBJ1-1; the table's TRBD1 call for D was not verified on the DNA. TRBV21-1 is an annotated pseudogene. The CDR3 length is 16 residues.